This TCR beta chain was obtained from a study of T cell responses to AZD1222 COVID-19 vaccine. Study results and caveats: Nearly half of spike-specific TCRs reportedly go after variant regions that carry no mutations. Clonal diversity may have been underestimated in mostly white British donors. No repertoire was sampled before or during the peak T cell response, only after it. Baseline serology detected seropositivity in only a handful of AZD1222 recipients.

In the case of this clone: As yet, its antigen is unknown.

Assay used: immunoSEQ multiplex PCR; TCRdb lists only in-frame clones, some missing. The data hold 85,000 to 130,000 clones, with about 92% observed a single time. Specimen: peripheral blood, collected 28 days after the second AZD1222 dose. This TCR was recovered from an adult who received the AZD1222 COVID-19 vaccine.

The CDR3: CASSLSRGELDEQYF. Written as DNA, the CDR3 is TGTGCCAGCAGCTTAAGCAGGGGGGAGCTTGACGAGCAGTACTTC. This chain uses TRBV7-9 with TRBJ2-7, with D possibly being TRBD1 (7 bases). The CDR3 spans 15 residues. V lost 2 bases, J lost 5 bases, and 16 bases lay in between. Germline assignment: CDR1 SEHNR and CDR2 FQNEAQ (reference sequence).